The text below deals with one TCR beta chain. Only in-frame clones appear in the TCRdb table, and some are missing; sequencing was by immunoSEQ multiplex PCR. Altogether around 76,000 clones are present, under 90% being singletons, with the ten largest covering 9.5%. The data are from a study of control samples from healthy donors and cancer patients. The CDR3 extends over 16 amino acids. V lost 8 bases and J lost 5; bases outside the gene matches: 17. CDR1 is SNHLY and CDR2 is FYNNEI in the germline V gene. The clonotype was recovered from a woman between 45 and 65 years old with colorectal cancer. This sequence joins TRBV2 and TRBJ2-5, with 7 bases lining up with TRBD1. The sample comprised PBMCs. CDR3 residues: CASLRSRTGVDETQYF. The DNA of the CDR3 is TGTGCCAGCTTGCGGAGCAGAACAGGGGTGGATGAGACCCAGTACTTC.